This T cell receptor beta chain was identified in a study of blood T cells in healthy people across ages (dated by TCRdb to 2013 to 2016). Background for the entire study: Template switching captured roughly one uniquely barcoded TCR beta cDNA molecule per two T cells in model experiments. Two additional independent replicas of 1 million unique cDNA reads from the same blood draw were analyzed for two donors (one aged 18 to 29 and one aged 80 or older). To avoid experimental bias, donors of different ages were distributed randomly across sequencing lanes. Using deep sequencing normalized with unique cDNA molecular identifiers, the study measured how TCR beta repertoire diversity changes with age. Four age groups were formed from the donors: young (average approximately 15 years), middle-aged (just under 40), aged (62) and long-lived (around 82). Overall study outcomes, separate from this receptor: Compared with the aged group, more naive CD4+ T cells, fewer expanded clones and increased TCR diversity were shown by the long-lived group, suggesting age selection. Donor CMV infection status was unknown, potentially confounding age-related changes in expanded clonotypes. There was a strong correlation between observed TCR beta diversity and the percentage of naive T cells measured by flow cytometry. Conclusive comparison of naive and antigen-experienced compartments was prevented by the profiling of bulk unsorted PBMCs. Estimates of total diversity from one million sequenced T cells were regarded as lower bounds and underestimates. Observed TCR beta diversity per million T cells fell roughly linearly with age, and a significant reduction was already apparent by age approximately 41.

The CDR3 starts with the cysteine, ends with the phenylalanine, and has 15 residues. Left in the record is the CDR3 DNA by itself, 45 bases read in frame from the first base. CDR1 SGDLS and CDR2 YYNGEE are derived from the germline V gene. For this chain, trimming is 3 bases at the V end and 3 bases at the J end, and the number of junction bases without a gene match is 3. The donors were 40 or so Caucasian individuals from Russia, aged roughly 6 to 100 years, who were systemically healthy. Each donor gave about 9.8 milliliters of peripheral blood, drawn into EDTA-treated Vacutainer tubes. Ficoll-Paque density-gradient centrifugation was used to isolate PBMCs, with at least 7 million per sample. Total RNA, at least 5 micrograms per sample, was extracted from PBMCs with Trizol reagent. The percentages of naive CD45RAhigh/CD27high T cells were determined by flow cytometry on a PBMC aliquot from every donor.

The library relied on 5' RACE. Sequencing was carried out with an Illumina HiSeq 2500. A second PCR of about 6 to 11 cycles was run with a J-beta primer mix and a sample-barcoded 5' primer. Each TCR beta cDNA molecule received a unique molecular identifier from a template-switch 5' adaptor carrying 12 random nucleotides. Each sample yielded at least 2.5 million CDR3-containing paired-end reads. First-strand cDNA synthesis was performed from all RNA using the Mint cDNA synthesis kit, with priming by a TRBC-specific oligonucleotide. Following uracil-DNA glycosylase treatment, a first 18-cycle PCR with universal primers M1SS and BC2_uni_R was performed on all cDNA. In the original analysis: For normalization, 1 million high-quality reads were randomly selected from each sample, with every read carrying a distinct molecular identifier. Instead of being binned into consensus sequences, reads with shared molecular identifiers were discarded. MiTCR, with a Q25 quality threshold and the strictest error-elimination algorithm, was used for CDR3 identification, clonotype clustering and error correction. Lower-bound total TCR beta diversity was estimated with a nonparametric unseen species model using Euler transformation. TCRdb's own reprocessing of the public reads used fastp at Q25 and MiXCR and kept productive beta chains. Every entry covers one CDR3 protein and lists the most common genes and DNA from its rows. These V and J calls rely on TCRdb rather than the paper's analysis. The sample data list about 680,000 distinct CDR3 sequences, and approximately 49% of these were observed just once. The top ten hold about a third of the sample.

The table lists this clonotype with a few counts. It has no known antigen specificity. Base quality data are lacking; no much larger clone is found one base away. The sequencing input was blood. The rearrangement joined TRBV9 to TRBJ2-4, with 10 middle bases fitting TRBD2. The sequence was collected from a woman between 55 and 75 years old in good health. The CDR3 amino acid sequence is: CASSGGTSDKNIQYF. Here is the DNA: TGTGCCAGCAGCGGAGGGACTAGCGACAAAAACATTCAGTACTTC.